This T cell receptor (beta chain) was recovered during a study of follicular helper T cells after annual influenza vaccination. V lost 2 bases to trimming and J lost 2 bases, with 9 bases between them. Looked up from germline, CDR1 is MDHEN and CDR2 is SYDVKM. The length of the CDR3 is 14 residues. Notes on the study in general: ICOS+CD38+ cTfh clonality tracked population frequency, and its change tracked circulating plasmablast change. Undersampling of larger non-cTfh compartments could not be excluded.

The method was immunoSEQ multiplex PCR; TCRdb's version includes in-frame clones alone and lacks a portion of them. Among some 9,800 clones listed, over 65% were seen once. This clone was found a few times. Its target is unknown. Time point described: 2015-2016 season, 7 days after influenza vaccination. Adults were given seasonal inactivated influenza vaccine, and blood CD4 subsets were sorted before and after vaccination. Between roughly 35 and 100 mL of blood was drawn per time point. The source is an adult who received the influenza vaccine. The material was CXCR5- memory CD4+ T cells sorted from blood, obtained 7 days after influenza vaccination. The rearrangement uses TRBV28 and TRBJ1-2; the D is unclear. The CDR3: CASSLVVQNYGYTF. For the CDR3, the DNA is TGTGCCAGCAGTTTAGTAGTACAGAACTATGGCTACACCTTC.